This TCR beta chain was retrieved from a study of T cell responses to AZD1222 COVID-19 vaccine. Study-wide context: Second doses that came at about 4 or about 12 weeks were put together.

There are 13 residues in the CDR3. Germline CDR1 reads SGHNT; CDR2 reads YYREEE (reference sequence). V was trimmed by 4 bases and J by 4 bases, leaving 6 bases between them. Study-level points and caveats: Repertoire samples came only from after the peak T cell response. Clonal diversity may have been underestimated, and the donors were mostly white British, with more females than males. Distributed over spike, vaccine-associated CD4 TCRs predominated at 160-218 and 743-854.

On this clone itself: What it binds is unknown.

Only in-frame clones appear in the TCRdb table, and some are missing; sequencing was by immunoSEQ multiplex PCR. The table lists approximately 130,000 clones, 80% to 95% of them singletons. The receptor's source is an adult in good health. The chain uses TRBV5-4 and TRBJ2-6; possible D gene TRBD1, 5 bases. This specimen was peripheral blood, taken on day 0 of AZD1222 vaccination. CDR3 DNA sequence: TGTGCCAGCAGCAAGGGGGGGGCCAACGTCCTGACTTTC. Amino acid sequence: CASSKGGANVLTF.